This is a list of T cell receptor beta chains from one sample in a study of blood T cell repertoires in COVID-19. The assay was immunoSEQ multiplex PCR, and TCRdb's table has in-frame clones only and misses some. The sample has 250,000 or so clones, about four fifths seen once. Sequencing was carried out using PBMCs or T cells enriched from blood (not recorded which). The receptors come from a woman aged 35 to 49 who had been exposed to COVID-19. Each CDR3 is given with its conserved first and last residue. The D gene is left open where the match is weak. Some rows mark clone size as missing; the rest say once, few, many or name a class of expanded clone.

V: TRBV27; J: TRBJ1-2; D: TRBD1; size: once; CDR3: CASSLSASGTGDGYTF; DNA: TGTGCCAGCAGTTTATCCGCTTCCGGGACAGGGGACGGCTACACCTTC
V: TRBV6-5; J: TRBJ2-5; D: TRBD1; size: NA; CDR3: CASRLTGDSGETQYF; DNA: TGTGCCAGCAGACTGACAGGGGATTCGGGAGAGACCCAGTACTTC
V: TRBV24-1; J: TRBJ1-1; D: NA; size: once; CDR3: CATSAGGATRAFF; DNA: TGTGCCACCAGTGCGGGGGGGGCTACCCGCGCTTTCTTT
V: TRBV6-2/TRBV6-3; J: TRBJ2-2; D: NA; size: NA; CDR3: CASSEMGRGTGELFF; DNA: TGTGCCAGCAGCGAAATGGGCCGGGGAACCGGGGAGCTGTTTTTT
V: TRBV27; J: TRBJ1-5; D: NA; size: few; CDR3: CASSSAGSNQPQHF; DNA: TGTGCCAGCAGTTCCGCAGGGAGCAATCAGCCCCAGCATTTT
V: TRBV2; J: TRBJ1-1; D: TRBD1; size: NA; CDR3: CASRVTGVKNTEAFF; DNA: TGTGCCAGCAGAGTCACAGGGGTAAAGAACACTGAAGCTTTCTTT
V: TRBV9; J: TRBJ2-1; D: TRBD2; size: NA; CDR3: CASSERGTSYNEQFF; DNA: TGTGCCAGCAGCGAGCGGGGAACCTCCTACAATGAGCAGTTCTTC
V: TRBV7-9; J: TRBJ1-1; D: NA; size: NA; CDR3: CASSSAEAFF; DNA: TGTGCCAGCAGTTCGGCTGAAGCTTTCTTT
V: TRBV3-1/TRBV3-2; J: TRBJ1-1; D: NA; size: NA; CDR3: CASSQGSGPKAFF; DNA: TGTGCCAGCAGCCAAGGGTCAGGGCCCAAGGCTTTCTTT
V: TRBV28; J: TRBJ2-2; D: NA; size: NA; CDR3: CASMRLTGELFF; DNA: TGTGCCAGTATGAGACTCACCGGGGAGCTGTTTTTT
V: TRBV19; J: TRBJ1-1; D: NA; size: NA; CDR3: CASSAYMNTEAFF; DNA: TGTGCCAGTAGTGCCTATATGAACACTGAAGCTTTCTTT
V: TRBV18; J: TRBJ1-2; D: NA; size: once; CDR3: CASSPNKGDYGYTF; DNA: TGTGCCAGCTCACCAAACAAGGGGGACTATGGCTACACCTTC
V: TRBV5-1; J: TRBJ2-7; D: TRBD1; size: NA; CDR3: CASSSGQGYEQYF; DNA: TGCGCCAGCAGCTCCGGACAGGGCTACGAGCAGTACTTC
V: TRBV3-1/TRBV3-2; J: TRBJ1-1; D: TRBD1; size: NA; CDR3: CASSQEAGGTEAFF; DNA: TGTGCCAGCAGCCAAGAGGCAGGGGGCACTGAAGCTTTCTTT
V: TRBV7-2; J: TRBJ1-4; D: TRBD1; size: NA; CDR3: CASSMTGGGEKLFF; DNA: TGTGCCAGCAGCATGACAGGGGGAGGTGAAAAACTGTTTTTT
V: TRBV6-5; J: TRBJ1-2; D: NA; size: once; CDR3: CASSRSRGMENGYTF; DNA: TGTGCCAGCAGCCGGTCTCGGGGAATGGAGAATGGCTACACCTTC
V: TRBV28; J: TRBJ2-3; D: NA; size: once; CDR3: CASTAWVGRGADTQYF; DNA: TGTGCCAGCACCGCCTGGGTAGGGAGAGGAGCAGATACGCAGTATTTT
V: TRBV4-2; J: TRBJ1-6; D: TRBD1; size: NA; CDR3: CASSQVSGTGGSPLHF; DNA: TGTGCCAGCAGCCAAGTCTCCGGGACAGGGGGTTCACCCCTCCACTTT
V: TRBV11-3; J: TRBJ2-7; D: TRBD2; size: NA; CDR3: CASSLGEGMMWRGSYEQYF; DNA: TGTGCCAGCAGCTTAGGAGAGGGCATGATGTGGCGGGGGTCCTACGAGCAGTACTTC
V: TRBV4-1; J: TRBJ1-2; D: NA; size: NA; CDR3: CASSQGTDYGYTF; DNA: TGCGCCAGCAGCCAAGGGACAGATTATGGCTACACCTTC
V: TRBV27; J: TRBJ2-1; D: TRBD2; size: few; CDR3: CASSLSLAGLNEQFF; DNA: TGTGCCAGCAGTTTATCCCTAGCGGGTCTCAATGAGCAGTTCTTC
V: TRBV10-3; J: TRBJ1-1; D: NA; size: NA; CDR3: CAISLDLRLNTEAFF; DNA: TGTGCCATCAGCCTTGATCTTCGACTTAACACTGAAGCTTTCTTT
V: TRBV4-1; J: TRBJ2-2; D: NA; size: NA; CDR3: CASSQVPTTGANTGELFF; DNA: TGCGCCAGCAGCCAAGTCCCCACGACAGGTGCGAACACCGGGGAGCTGTTTTTT
V: TRBV6-6; J: TRBJ2-1; D: TRBD1; size: NA; CDR3: CASSTDRDNEQFF; DNA: TGTGCCAGCAGCACTGACAGGGACAATGAGCAGTTCTTC
V: TRBV9; J: TRBJ1-6; D: NA; size: NA; CDR3: CASSVVPSSYNSPLHF; DNA: TGTGCCAGCAGCGTAGTTCCCAGCTCCTATAATTCACCCCTCCACTTT
V: TRBV2; J: TRBJ2-3; D: TRBD2; size: NA; CDR3: CASSERLAPRGTDTQYF; DNA: TGTGCCAGCAGCGAAAGACTAGCTCCCAGGGGCACAGATACGCAGTATTTT
V: TRBV6-5; J: TRBJ2-3; D: TRBD2; size: NA; CDR3: CASTEIGGGPDTQYF; DNA: TGTGCCAGCACCGAAATCGGGGGGGGGCCCGATACGCAGTATTTT
V: TRBV25-1; J: TRBJ1-5; D: NA; size: NA; CDR3: CASSGQGVYKPQHF; DNA: TGTGCCAGCAGTGGCCAAGGGGTTTATAAGCCCCAGCATTTT
V: TRBV5-1; J: TRBJ2-1; D: TRBD2; size: once; CDR3: CASSIMARTRQYNEQFF; DNA: TGCGCCAGCAGCATAATGGCAAGGACTAGGCAATACAATGAGCAGTTCTTC
V: TRBV27; J: TRBJ2-3; D: NA; size: NA; CDR3: CASTKTGQSDTQYF; DNA: TGTGCCAGCACCAAGACGGGACAATCGGATACGCAGTATTTT
V: TRBV7-2; J: TRBJ2-1; D: TRBD2; size: few; CDR3: CASSKGLAGGPPSYNEQFF; DNA: TGTGCCAGCAGCAAAGGACTAGCGGGGGGGCCACCATCCTACAATGAGCAGTTCTTC
V: TRBV2; J: TRBJ1-1; D: TRBD1; size: NA; CDR3: CASRDRRNTEAFF; DNA: TGTGCCAGCAGGGACAGGCGGAACACTGAAGCTTTCTTT
V: TRBV13; J: TRBJ2-1; D: NA; size: NA; CDR3: CASSSRTGLSYNEQFF; DNA: TGTGCCAGCAGTTCCCGAACAGGGCTCTCCTACAATGAGCAGTTCTTC
V: TRBV30; J: TRBJ1-2; D: NA; size: NA; CDR3: CAYTRRNWVYGYTF; DNA: TGTGCCTATACGCGGCGGAATTGGGTCTATGGCTACACCTTC
V: TRBV15; J: TRBJ1-2; D: TRBD1; size: once; CDR3: CAISGGSNYGYTF; DNA: TGTGCCATTTCAGGGGGATCTAACTATGGCTACACCTTC
V: TRBV6-2/TRBV6-3; J: TRBJ2-5; D: TRBD2; size: NA; CDR3: CASSRLAGPQETQYF; DNA: TGTGCCAGCAGTCGACTAGCGGGGCCCCAAGAGACCCAGTACTTC
V: TRBV6-1; J: TRBJ1-3; D: NA; size: NA; CDR3: CASSEGSNGREGNTIYF; DNA: TGTGCCAGCAGTGAAGGTTCCAATGGCAGGGAAGGAAACACCATATATTTT
V: TRBV4-1; J: TRBJ2-1; D: NA; size: few; CDR3: CASSPRGLLNNEQFF; DNA: TGCGCCAGCAGTCCGCGAGGACTTCTCAACAATGAGCAGTTCTTC
V: TRBV24-1; J: TRBJ2-7; D: NA; size: NA; CDR3: CATSAGSYEQYF; DNA: TGTGCCACCAGTGCGGGTTCCTACGAGCAGTACTTC
V: TRBV19; J: TRBJ1-2; D: TRBD1; size: NA; CDR3: CASSIDQRTGYGYTF; DNA: TGTGCCAGTAGTATAGATCAGAGGACAGGGTATGGCTACACCTTC
V: TRBV30; J: TRBJ1-2; D: NA; size: NA; CDR3: CAWSPGRTRPYGYTF; DNA: TGTGCCTGGAGTCCCGGGAGGACACGGCCCTATGGCTACACCTTC
V: TRBV5-4; J: TRBJ1-3; D: TRBD1; size: NA; CDR3: CASSTGQGEGNTIYF; DNA: TGTGCCAGCAGCACCGGACAGGGGGAAGGAAACACCATATATTTT
V: TRBV5-6; J: TRBJ2-1; D: NA; size: once; CDR3: CASSSEGRVYSYNEQFF; DNA: TGTGCCAGCAGCTCCGAAGGCAGGGTCTACTCCTACAATGAGCAGTTCTTC
V: TRBV6-2/TRBV6-3; J: TRBJ1-2; D: TRBD1; size: NA; CDR3: CASSYSGQGYGYTF; DNA: TGTGCCAGCAGTTACTCCGGACAGGGTTATGGCTACACCTTC
V: TRBV7-2; J: TRBJ2-3; D: NA; size: few; CDR3: CASSEWGVGADTQYF; DNA: TGTGCCAGCAGCGAATGGGGGGTTGGGGCAGATACGCAGTATTTT
V: TRBV6-5; J: TRBJ1-2; D: TRBD1; size: NA; CDR3: CASRQTGVYGYTF; DNA: TGTGCCAGCAGACAAACAGGGGTCTATGGCTACACCTTC
V: TRBV9; J: TRBJ2-3; D: NA; size: NA; CDR3: CASSVFLGTDTQYF; DNA: TGTGCCAGCAGCGTATTCCTTGGCACAGATACGCAGTATTTT
V: TRBV6-5; J: TRBJ1-2; D: NA; size: NA; CDR3: CASSSGGAEGYTF; DNA: TGTGCCAGCAGCTCTGGGGGGGCGGAGGGCTACACCTTC
V: TRBV28; J: TRBJ2-7; D: NA; size: NA; CDR3: CASSFRDFGTFSYEQYF; DNA: TGTGCCAGCAGTTTTCGTGATTTCGGGACATTCTCCTACGAGCAGTACTTC
V: TRBV15; J: TRBJ2-3; D: NA; size: NA; CDR3: CATSRGWRVHGTQYF; DNA: TGTGCCACCAGCAGAGGGTGGAGGGTTCACGGTACGCAGTATTTT
V: TRBV4-3; J: TRBJ1-2; D: TRBD1; size: few; CDR3: CASSQSAGTGVYGYTF; DNA: TGCGCCAGCAGCCAATCAGCCGGGACAGGGGTCTATGGCTACACCTTC
V: TRBV6-5; J: TRBJ2-7; D: NA; size: NA; CDR3: CASSYPGLLYEQYF; DNA: TGTGCCAGCAGTTACCCGGGACTCCTTTACGAGCAGTACTTC
V: TRBV6-1; J: TRBJ2-5; D: NA; size: NA; CDR3: CASSQVPQETQYF; DNA: TGTGCCAGCAGTCAGGTTCCCCAAGAGACCCAGTACTTC
V: TRBV10-2; J: TRBJ2-5; D: NA; size: NA; CDR3: CASSARAAAGFRYF; DNA: TGCGCCAGCAGTGCACGGGCGGCAGCAGGGTTTAGGTACTTC